Following are 23 T cell receptor beta chains from one sample sequenced in a study of OX40 agonist ivuxolimab in advanced cancers. Libraries were prepared by immunoSEQ multiplex PCR; TCRdb keeps only in-frame clonotypes and omits some of them. Of under 55,000 clones listed, just under 95% were seen once; the top ten hold approximately 25%. Sequences were derived from CD4+ or CD8+ T cells sorted from blood, sampled in a trial of the OX40 agonist ivuxolimab. The receptors here all came from an adult with an advanced solid tumor such as melanoma, head and neck, liver or kidney cancer.

This clone came up once. V and J are TRBV6-5 and TRBJ2-1, with D uncertain. V was pared by 2 bases and J by 5 bases, with 16 bases between. The CDR3 is made up of 16 amino acids. Looked up from germline, CDR1 is MNHEY and CDR2 is SVGAGI. The CDR3 loop reads CASSYGMGERHNEQFF. The CDR3, as DNA: TGTGCCAGCAGTTACGGGATGGGTGAACGGCACAATGAGCAGTTCTTC.

V and J are TRBV19 and TRBJ2-3; D gene uncertain. The CDR3 has 18 residues. The V and J ends lost 5 bases and 2 bases respectively, with 23 bases between them. Looked up from germline, CDR1 is LNHDA and CDR2 is SQIVND (reference sequence). CDR3 sequence (DNA): TGTGCCAGTAGTTTGACCCCCGGGCCCGCGTCCACCACAGATACGCAGTATTTT. This codes for CASSLTPGPASTTDTQYF.

This rearrangement joins TRBV9 to TRBJ1-4, with a tentative D call TRBD1 (5 bases). The CDR3 loop spans 15 amino acids. Per the germline V gene, CDR1 is SGDLS and CDR2 is YYNGEE. V gave up 0 bases and J gave up 8 bases, with 14 bases separating them. CDR3 protein: CASSVGGTYREKLFF. CDR3 sequence (DNA): TGTGCCAGCAGCGTAGGGGGGACCTATAGAGAAAAACTGTTTTTT.

The chain joins TRBV7-3 to TRBJ1-6; D is ambiguous. This CDR3 is built from 14 residues. Germline values: CDR1 SGHTA, CDR2 FQGTGA. The germline V and J ends were trimmed by 3 bases and 8 bases, with 11 bases remaining between them. CDR3 protein: CASSFDGRDSPLHF. DNA for the CDR3: TGTGCCAGCAGCTTTGACGGCCGAGATTCACCCCTCCACTTT.

The V call is TRBV28, the J call TRBJ1-2; D is perhaps TRBD1 (5 bases). The V end was cut by 0 bases, the J end by 6 bases, with 14 bases between. Germline V gives CDR1 MDHEN, CDR2 SYDVKM. The CDR3 is 15 amino acids. For the CDR3, the DNA is TGTGCCAGCAGTTTATGGAGGTCGGGGGGTGATGGCTACACCTTC. It specifies CASSLWRSGGDGYTF.

CDR3 in amino acids: CASSRASQETQYF. The DNA of the CDR3 is TGTGCCAGCAGCAGGGCCAGTCAAGAGACCCAGTACTTC. The chain links TRBV7-9 to TRBJ2-5; D gene ambiguous. The CDR3 extends over 13 amino acids. Germline lookup yields CDR1 SEHNR and CDR2 FQNEAQ (reference sequence). V was clipped by 5 bases and J by 2 bases, with 9 bases between them.

This clone was counted a few times. This chain joins TRBV13 and TRBJ2-7; 8 positions match TRBD2. Germline CDR1 and CDR2: PRHDT and FYEKMQ (reference sequence). The CDR3 runs to 14 residues. V shed 4 bases and J 0 bases; nucleotides not matched to a gene: 2. CDR3 sequence: CASSSGLASYEQYF. CDR3 sequence (DNA): TGTGCCAGCAGCTCCGGACTAGCCTCCTACGAGCAGTACTTC.

V usage is TRBV27 and J usage is TRBJ2-3; 7 bases agree with TRBD2. V lost 4 bases to trimming and J lost 1 base; unmatched junction nucleotides: 5. The CDR3 has 15 residues. CDR1 is MNHEY, CDR2 SMNVEV, per germline (reference sequence). The CDR3 DNA sequence: TGTGCCAGCAGTTCGGGACTATGGGGCACAGATACGCAGTATTTT. Translating it yields CASSSGLWGTDTQYF.

This rearrangement joins TRBV4-3 to TRBJ2-3, with 11 bases fitting TRBD2. There are 17 residues in the CDR3. Germline values: CDR1 LGHNA, CDR2 YSLEER. The V gene end was trimmed by 4 bases and the J gene end by 8 bases; junction bases not matched to a gene: 14. Here the CDR3 reads CASSLHSGRANLGTQYF. The CDR3 nucleotides read TGCGCCAGCAGCCTACATAGCGGGAGGGCCAATTTAGGTACGCAGTATTTT.

The rearrangement links TRBV5-8 to TRBJ1-3; D is uncertain. This CDR3 has 15 residues. The V gene's germline CDR1 is SGHTS and CDR2 YDEGEE. The V end lost 0 bases, the J end lost 2 bases, and 9 bases lay between the germline ends. The CDR3 DNA sequence: TGTGCCAGCAGCTTGGGACCGGCCCCTGGAAACACCATATATTTT. Translated, it gives CASSLGPAPGNTIYF.

V is TRBV27 and J is TRBJ2-7; D not certain. V was clipped by 2 bases and J by 1 base, with 12 bases between them. This CDR3 has 15 amino acids. CDR1 and CDR2 from the germline V gene are MNHEY and SMNVEV (reference sequence). The CDR3 here is CASSLTVTPSYEQYF. CDR3 nucleotides: TGTGCCAGCAGTTTAACAGTGACGCCGTCCTACGAGCAGTACTTC.

V and J are TRBV5-1 and TRBJ2-3; 8 bases line up with TRBD2. The CDR3 spans 16 residues. In germline, CDR1 is SGHRS, CDR2 YFSETQ. Trimming cost V 4 bases and J 3 bases; bases outside gene matches: 10. CDR3 DNA sequence: TGCGCCAGCAGCGACGCGGGGGGCGGACCAACAGATACGCAGTATTTT. Translation gives CASSDAGGGPTDTQYF. Full variable domain (rest looked up from reference TRBV5-1 and TRBJ2-3): KAGVTQTPRYLIKTRGQQVTLSCSPISGHRSVSWYQQTPGQGLQFLFEYFSETQRNKGNFPGRFSGRQFSNSRSEMNVSTLELGDSALYLCASSDAGGGPTDTQYFGPGTRLTVL.

V is TRBV7-2 and J is TRBJ2-7, with a weak D call TRBD1 (5 bases). The germline V gene encodes CDR1 SGHTA and CDR2 FQGNSA. CDR3 length equals 14 residues. V lost 0 bases and J 2 bases, leaving 8 bases between the germline ends. The CDR3 here is CASSLAGAPYEQYF. CDR3 nucleotides: TGTGCCAGCAGCTTAGCTGGGGCCCCCTACGAGCAGTACTTC.

This chain connects TRBV15 to TRBJ2-5, with TRBD1 as a possible D gene (5 bases). CDR1 and CDR2 from the germline V gene are LNHNV and YYDKDF (reference sequence). The CDR3 length is 17 residues. V was clipped by 0 bases and J by 3 bases, with 17 bases between them. DNA of the CDR3: TGTGCCACCAGCAGAGATCGGGCGTTCAGGGTGGAAGAGACCCAGTACTTC. It encodes CATSRDRAFRVEETQYF.

This clone was seen a single time. J is TRBJ2-7 and V is TRBV19; unclear D gene. Germline lookup yields CDR1 LNHDA and CDR2 SQIVND (reference sequence). The CDR3 sequence is 10 residues long. Trimming left V 8 bases short and J 3 bases short, with 5 bases between. This CDR3 reads CASGNYEQYF. The DNA of the CDR3 is TGTGCCAGTGGGAACTACGAGCAGTACTTC.

The chain uses TRBV9 and TRBJ2-7; 8 bases match TRBD2. CDR3 length equals 13 residues. Germline-derived CDR1 and CDR2 are SGDLS and YYNGEE. Trimming at V came to 2 bases and at J to 5 bases, leaving 3 bases not matched to a gene. CDR3 amino acids: CASSVAGGDEQYF. The CDR3 bases are TGTGCCAGCAGCGTTGCGGGAGGCGACGAGCAGTACTTC.

The rearrangement joins TRBV27 to TRBJ2-7; D ambiguous. The CDR3 runs 15 residues. Trimming removed 4 bases from V and 0 bases from J, with 13 bases in between. Germline-derived CDR1 and CDR2 are MNHEY and SMNVEV (reference sequence). CDR3 DNA: TGTGCCAGCAGTTCCCGGCAGGTGACCTCCTACGAGCAGTACTTC. Translating it yields CASSSRQVTSYEQYF.

The V and J genes are TRBV4-1 and TRBJ2-7; TRBD2 aligns across 9 bases. Unmatched junction bases numbered 16, after V lost 2 bases and J lost 5 bases. Germline CDR1 is MGHRA and CDR2 is YSYEKL. CDR3 length equals 18 residues. For the CDR3, the DNA is TGCGCCAGCAGCCAAAAAACTAGCGGGTCTCCCCCCTACGACGAGCAGTACTTC. It encodes CASSQKTSGSPPYDEQYF.

This CDR3 is CASSGLGGFIEQYF. DNA for the CDR3: TGTGCCAGCAGTGGTTTGGGGGGCTTTATCGAGCAGTACTTC. The V gene is TRBV6-5, the J gene TRBJ2-7; D is possibly TRBD1 or TRBD2 (6 bases each). Deletions cut 5 bases from V and 6 bases from J, with 17 bases between. The CDR3 runs to 14 residues. CDR1 and CDR2 from the germline V gene are MNHEY and SVGAGI.

The V call is TRBV4-1, the J call TRBJ2-7; D remains ambiguous. Germline V lookup: CDR1 MGHRA, CDR2 YSYEKL. V was cut by 0 bases and J by 5 bases, with 11 bases left in between. The CDR3 runs to 14 residues. The CDR3 coding sequence is TGCGCCAGCAGCCAAGATAATCTAGGGAACGAGCAGTACTTC. It specifies CASSQDNLGNEQYF.

The sample holds one count of this clone. The V and J genes are TRBV4-3 and TRBJ2-1; TRBD2 matches 16 bases. The CDR3 covers 19 residues. Trimming at V came to 6 bases and at J to 0 bases, leaving 8 bases not matched to a gene. Germline CDR1 is LGHNA and CDR2 is YSLEER. CDR3 sequence reads: CASSREGLAGGSSYNEQFF. In DNA, the CDR3 is TGCGCCAGCAGTCGAGAGGGACTAGCGGGAGGGAGCTCCTACAATGAGCAGTTCTTC.

The chain joins TRBV28 to TRBJ2-3; 7 bases align to TRBD2. V lost 3 bases to trimming and J lost 2 bases; unmatched junction nucleotides: 5. The CDR3 totals 15 residues. The V gene's germline CDR1 is MDHEN and CDR2 SYDVKM. Here the CDR3 reads CASSFSAGPTDTQYF. DNA for the CDR3: TGTGCCAGCAGTTTTTCAGCGGGACCCACAGATACGCAGTATTTT.

V usage is TRBV9 and J usage is TRBJ1-1; D is perhaps TRBD1 (5 bases). CDR3 length equals 17 residues. Germline CDR1 reads SGDLS; CDR2 reads YYNGEE. V lost 0 bases, J lost 4 bases, and 19 bases lay in between. The DNA for the CDR3 is TGTGCCAGCAGCGTAGAAGGGACGCCAACCGTGGGCACTGAAGCTTTCTTT. Amino acid sequence: CASSVEGTPTVGTEAFF.